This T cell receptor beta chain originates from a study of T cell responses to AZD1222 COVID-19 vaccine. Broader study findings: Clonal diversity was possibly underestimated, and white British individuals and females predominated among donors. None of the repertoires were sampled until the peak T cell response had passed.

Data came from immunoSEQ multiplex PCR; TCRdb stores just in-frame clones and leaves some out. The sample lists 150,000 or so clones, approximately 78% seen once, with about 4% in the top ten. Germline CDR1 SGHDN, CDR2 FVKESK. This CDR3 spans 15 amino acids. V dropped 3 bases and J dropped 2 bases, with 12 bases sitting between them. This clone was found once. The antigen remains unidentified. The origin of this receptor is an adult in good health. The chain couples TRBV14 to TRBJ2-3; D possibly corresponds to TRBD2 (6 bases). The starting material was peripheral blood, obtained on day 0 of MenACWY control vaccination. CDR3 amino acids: CASSQTLAPTDTQYF. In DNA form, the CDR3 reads TGTGCCAGCAGCCAGACACTAGCTCCCACAGATACGCAGTATTTT.